Listed below are T cell receptor beta chains from one sample, sequenced in a study of cytomegalovirus exposure and HLA in healthy donors. The repertoire was sequenced with immunoSEQ multiplex PCR; TCRdb's copy has only in-frame clones and lacks some. The data contain about 180,000 clones, 85% of them singletons. The sequenced material came from PBMCs. Source of these receptors: a man aged 18 to 35 in good health and CMV-seropositive. The conserved cysteine and the conserved F or W are not part of the CDR3 here. Fields, in order: V gene, CDR3 protein.

>TRBV6-1
ASSPRGNTEAF
>TRBV29-1
SVERGTGGGTEAF
>TRBV7-2
ASSLEASSAIQY
>TRBV7-8
ASRSTGELF
>TRBV10-3
AIRIGTGGSEQY
>TRBV6-4
ASSPAGLAGGFTDTQY
>TRBV9
ASSVDSGWGNTIY
>TRBV7-3
ASSGTGEDTQY
>TRBV11-3
ASSRGQETRETQY
>TRBV6-1
ASSGGAYEQY
>TRBV16
ASSLHLAGAADTQY
>TRBV28
AVASGSPTDTQY
>TRBV18
ASSPLGSVGEKLF
>TRBV29-1
SHFTGEDGYT
>TRBV27
ASSLSGAFNEQF
>TRBV4-1
ASRPRRDPNTEAF
>TRBV11-2
ASSLIPAGGGTDTQY
>TRBV6-6
PPEAAQEAKNIQY
>TRBV9
ASSPRQDSNEQF
>TRBV18
ASSQRPGMAQH
>TRBV27
ASSPQGVGGYT
>TRBV13
ASSFPTRSGELF
>TRBV6-1
ASSEGRGYTYEQY
>TRBV5-8
ASSFRLEAF
>TRBV28
ASRKRAGTPASTDTQY
>TRBV9
ASTAGGSTDTQY
>TRBV29-1
SVSRTSGITDTQY
>TRBV2
ASSATRGHEQY
>TRBV7-4
ASSPSIAGEQF
>TRBV7-9
ATLGDRGQGDYGYT
>TRBV28
ASTTLWGLSTEAF
>TRBV6-1
ASSEAFGQAYGYT
>TRBV7-2
ASSLAENSYNEQF
>TRBV5-1
ASTQGFGLANYGYT
>TRBV2
ASSEASVESDTQY
>TRBV11-2
ASSLDLSGSSYNEQF
>TRBV19
ASRVVGGNNSPLH
>TRBV10-3
AISELTSGIADTQY